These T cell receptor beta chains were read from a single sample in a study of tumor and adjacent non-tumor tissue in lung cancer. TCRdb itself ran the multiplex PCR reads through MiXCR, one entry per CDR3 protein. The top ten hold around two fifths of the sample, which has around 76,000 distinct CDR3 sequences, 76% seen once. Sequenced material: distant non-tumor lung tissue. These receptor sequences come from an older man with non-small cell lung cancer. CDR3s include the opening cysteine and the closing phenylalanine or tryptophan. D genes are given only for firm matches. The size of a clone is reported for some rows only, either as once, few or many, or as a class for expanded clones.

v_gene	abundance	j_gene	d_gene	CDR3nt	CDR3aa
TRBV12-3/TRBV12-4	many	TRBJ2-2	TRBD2	TGTGCCAGCAGTTTAAGACTAGCGGGGGCCGGGGAGCTGTTTTTT	CASSLRLAGAGELFF
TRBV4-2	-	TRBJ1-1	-	TGTGCCAGTAGCCACTCTATTTTCTTT	CASSHSIFF
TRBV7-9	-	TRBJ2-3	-	TGTGCCAGCAGCTTGTCGGATTCGCAGTATTTT	CASSLSDSQYF
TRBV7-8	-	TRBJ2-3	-	TGTGCCAGCAGCTTGGGGCTAGGGCAGGTTCTGAATCAGCCCCAGTATTTT	CASSLGLGQVLNQPQYF
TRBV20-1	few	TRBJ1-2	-	TGCAGTGCTAGAGATAGCAGGGGCTTATCGGATGGCTACACCTTC	CSARDSRGLSDGYTF
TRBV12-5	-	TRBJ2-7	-	TGTGCTAGTGGTCAAAACCCGGAGGAGCAGTACTTC	CASGQNPEEQYF
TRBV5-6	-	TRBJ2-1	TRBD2	TGTGCCAGCAGCTTGGACACTAGCGGGGCTACTGCGGTTAATAATCCCTACAATGAGCAGTTCTTC	CASSLDTSGATAVNNPYNEQFF
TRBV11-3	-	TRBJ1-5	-	TGTGCCAGCACCCGTCAGGAAGTTAGCACGGATACGCAGCATTTT	CASTRQEVSTDTQHF
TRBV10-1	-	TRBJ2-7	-	TGCGCCAGCTCTAAGGGGACAAGAAGCGATCAGTACTTC	CASSKGTRSDQYF
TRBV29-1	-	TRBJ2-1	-	TGCAGCGTTCGCTTATGGCCCGGTGGGCAGTTCTTC	CSVRLWPGGQFF
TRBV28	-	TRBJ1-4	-	TGTGCCAGCAGTTTAATCGGGGGGTGGGCAACTAATGAAAAACTGTTTTTT	CASSLIGGWATNEKLFF
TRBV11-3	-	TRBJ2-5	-	TGTGCCACCAGCCAAGGACGGGGGGCACACGTAACCCAGTACTTC	CATSQGRGAHVTQYF